This is a list of T cell receptor beta chains from one sample in a study of T cell responses to AZD1222 COVID-19 vaccine. The table came from immunoSEQ multiplex PCR; TCRdb's copy has only in-frame clones and leaves some out. The sample has 120,000 or so clones, 90% seen once; the top ten hold around 4.5%. The sample was peripheral blood, taken on day 0 of MenACWY control vaccination. These TCRs come from an adult in good health. Both conserved end residues are part of each CDR3. Each record gives: CDR3 DNA, CDR3 protein, clone size, D gene, CDR3 length, V gene, J gene. A D gene is named only where the DNA matches it firmly. Part of the rows lack a size; the others show once, few, many or a class for expanded clones.

cdr3_nt: TGTGCCACCAGTCGGGACAGGGGGACTGAAGCTTTCTTT
cdr3_aa: CATSRDRGTEAFF
clone_size: NA
d_call: TRBD1
cdr3_length: 13
v_call: TRBV15
j_call: TRBJ1-1

cdr3_nt: TGTGCCAGCAGCCGAAACTACAATGAGCAGTTCTTC
cdr3_aa: CASSRNYNEQFF
clone_size: NA
d_call: NA
cdr3_length: 12
v_call: TRBV7-9
j_call: TRBJ2-1

cdr3_nt: TGTGCCAGCAGTTTAGCGGGGGACGCAGATACGCAGTATTTT
cdr3_aa: CASSLAGDADTQYF
clone_size: NA
d_call: TRBD2
cdr3_length: 14
v_call: TRBV28
j_call: TRBJ2-3

cdr3_nt: TGTGCCAGCAGTTACGAGCCGGACGGCAATGAGCAGTTCTTC
cdr3_aa: CASSYEPDGNEQFF
clone_size: NA
d_call: NA
cdr3_length: 14
v_call: TRBV6-5
j_call: TRBJ2-1

cdr3_nt: TGTGCCAGCAGTTCGGGGATTAACTATGGCTACACCTTC
cdr3_aa: CASSSGINYGYTF
clone_size: once
d_call: NA
cdr3_length: 13
v_call: TRBV28
j_call: TRBJ1-2

cdr3_nt: TGTGCCAGCAGTTTTCGGCGGGATGGGTACGAGCAGTACTTC
cdr3_aa: CASSFRRDGYEQYF
clone_size: NA
d_call: NA
cdr3_length: 14
v_call: TRBV27
j_call: TRBJ2-7

cdr3_nt: TGTGCCAGTGAAGACGGAAGTGAAAAACTGTTTTTT
cdr3_aa: CASEDGSEKLFF
clone_size: NA
d_call: NA
cdr3_length: 12
v_call: TRBV2
j_call: TRBJ1-4

cdr3_nt: TGTGCCAGCAGCACCGCCCCAGGGGCAAACTACGAGCAGTACTTC
cdr3_aa: CASSTAPGANYEQYF
clone_size: NA
d_call: NA
cdr3_length: 15
v_call: TRBV9
j_call: TRBJ2-7

cdr3_nt: TGTGCCAGCAGCTTAGAAGGGGGCGCGGGGGTCGAGACCCAGTACTTC
cdr3_aa: CASSLEGGAGVETQYF
clone_size: NA
d_call: NA
cdr3_length: 16
v_call: TRBV11-1
j_call: TRBJ2-5

cdr3_nt: TGTGCCAGCAGCTTGTTATCGGAGACCCAGTACTTC
cdr3_aa: CASSLLSETQYF
clone_size: NA
d_call: NA
cdr3_length: 12
v_call: TRBV7-2
j_call: TRBJ2-5

cdr3_nt: TGTGTCAGAAGCTCCACTAGCGGGGGCATGACGACAGATACGCAGTATTTT
cdr3_aa: CVRSSTSGGMTTDTQYF
clone_size: NA
d_call: NA
cdr3_length: 17
v_call: TRBV7-5
j_call: TRBJ2-3

cdr3_nt: TGTGCCAGCAGCTCCCACAACTCGGCGTTATACGGAAACACCATATATTTT
cdr3_aa: CASSSHNSALYGNTIYF
clone_size: NA
d_call: NA
cdr3_length: 17
v_call: TRBV6-2/TRBV6-3
j_call: TRBJ1-3

cdr3_nt: TGTGCCAGCAGCCAAGGTTGGGGGCAGGGTACAGATACGCAGTATTTT
cdr3_aa: CASSQGWGQGTDTQYF
clone_size: NA
d_call: NA
cdr3_length: 16
v_call: TRBV3-1/TRBV3-2
j_call: TRBJ2-3

cdr3_nt: TGTGCCTGGAGTGTACTAGGGGCGGGAGGGCCCACAGATACGCAGTATTTT
cdr3_aa: CAWSVLGAGGPTDTQYF
clone_size: NA
d_call: TRBD2
cdr3_length: 17
v_call: TRBV30
j_call: TRBJ2-3

cdr3_nt: TGTGCCAGCAGCTTAGACAGGGGCTACGAGCAGTACTTC
cdr3_aa: CASSLDRGYEQYF
clone_size: NA
d_call: TRBD1
cdr3_length: 13
v_call: TRBV6-5
j_call: TRBJ2-7

cdr3_nt: TGTGCCAGCACCAACGGCGACCTTCAATACGAGCAGTACTTC
cdr3_aa: CASTNGDLQYEQYF
clone_size: NA
d_call: NA
cdr3_length: 14
v_call: TRBV28
j_call: TRBJ2-7

cdr3_nt: TGTGCCAGCAGACAGAGTAAGCAAGAGACCCAGTACTTC
cdr3_aa: CASRQSKQETQYF
clone_size: NA
d_call: NA
cdr3_length: 13
v_call: TRBV2
j_call: TRBJ2-5

cdr3_nt: TGCGCCAGCAGTCCACCGTTAGCGGGAGTCACCGGGGAGCTGTTTTTT
cdr3_aa: CASSPPLAGVTGELFF
clone_size: NA
d_call: TRBD2
cdr3_length: 16
v_call: TRBV5-1
j_call: TRBJ2-2

cdr3_nt: TGTGCCAGCAGTTTACAGGGGAATGAAAAACTGTTTTTT
cdr3_aa: CASSLQGNEKLFF
clone_size: NA
d_call: NA
cdr3_length: 13
v_call: TRBV27
j_call: TRBJ1-4

cdr3_nt: TGTGCCAGCAGTTACGATTACACCTTCTACGAGCAGTACTTC
cdr3_aa: CASSYDYTFYEQYF
clone_size: NA
d_call: NA
cdr3_length: 14
v_call: TRBV6-2/TRBV6-3
j_call: TRBJ2-7

cdr3_nt: TGTGCCAGCAGCTTGGGTGGAGCCAAAAACATTCAGTACTTC
cdr3_aa: CASSLGGAKNIQYF
clone_size: once
d_call: NA
cdr3_length: 14
v_call: TRBV5-8
j_call: TRBJ2-4

cdr3_nt: TGCGCCAGCAGCCAAGACGTTCGCGCGAACACCGGGGAGCTGTTTTTT
cdr3_aa: CASSQDVRANTGELFF
clone_size: NA
d_call: NA
cdr3_length: 16
v_call: TRBV4-3
j_call: TRBJ2-2

cdr3_nt: TGTGCCAGCTCCCCCCGGACAGGGAATTGGGATACGCAGTATTTT
cdr3_aa: CASSPRTGNWDTQYF
clone_size: NA
d_call: TRBD1
cdr3_length: 15
v_call: TRBV18
j_call: TRBJ2-3

cdr3_nt: TGCAGCGTTGATGGTCGGACAGCGTATGGCTACACCTTC
cdr3_aa: CSVDGRTAYGYTF
clone_size: NA
d_call: NA
cdr3_length: 13
v_call: TRBV29-1
j_call: TRBJ1-2

cdr3_nt: TGTGCCAGCACCAAGACAGGGAGGGCCAATCAGCCCCAGCATTTT
cdr3_aa: CASTKTGRANQPQHF
clone_size: NA
d_call: TRBD1
cdr3_length: 15
v_call: TRBV28
j_call: TRBJ1-5

cdr3_nt: TGTGCCAGTAGTATATCCGGGACAGGAGCTTTCTTT
cdr3_aa: CASSISGTGAFF
clone_size: NA
d_call: TRBD1
cdr3_length: 12
v_call: TRBV19
j_call: TRBJ1-1

cdr3_nt: TGTGCCAGCAGCCTAAGGGCGGGGGTGGCCCTCCACTTT
cdr3_aa: CASSLRAGVALHF
clone_size: NA
d_call: NA
cdr3_length: 13
v_call: TRBV12-3/TRBV12-4
j_call: TRBJ1-6